These T cell receptor beta chains were read from a single sample in a study of beta chain features in type 1 diabetes. Method: immunoSEQ multiplex PCR; TCRdb's copy keeps in-frame clones and lacks some. Of 200,000 to 250,000 clones listed, more than 11% are singletons. Material for sequencing was naive CD4+ T cells from blood. The receptor set was obtained from a man aged 25-45 years with type 1 diabetes. CDR3s include the opening cysteine and the closing phenylalanine or tryptophan. Each record gives: clone size, D gene, V gene, CDR3 protein. The D gene is left open where the match is weak. Where a row states a size, it is once, few, many or the class of an expanded clone; other rows omit it.

>-|TRBD2|TRBV5-6
CASSLLASYYEQYF
>-|TRBD1|TRBV4-1
CASSQPHGRGLHEQYF
>few|-|TRBV6-6
CASSYRAGDNSPLHF
>-|-|TRBV6-1
CASSGAGLYEQYF
>-|-|TRBV27
CASGGRNTGELFF
>-|-|TRBV29-1
CSVDSQGYHGYTF
>few|TRBD1|TRBV7-9
CASSYATGTDSNQPQHF
>few|-|TRBV11-2
CASSLERVWYRDLYEQYF
>-|-|TRBV6-4
CASSDSGLASQQFF
>-|TRBD1|TRBV5-1
CASRDSSTDTQYF
>-|TRBD1|TRBV4-2
CASSQDGTGEETQYF
>-|TRBD2|TRBV5-4
CASSLAGGDETQYF
>few|-|TRBV18
CASSPSQGRNTEAFF
>-|-|TRBV6-5
CASSYSEGSWTQYF
>-|-|TRBV19
CASSIGGQAKNIQYF
>-|-|TRBV25-1
CASSEQGTDTQYF
>-|TRBD1|TRBV9
CASSETGVGTEAFF
>-|TRBD1|TRBV7-9
CASSYRTGNTGELFF
>-|TRBD2|TRBV5-4
CASSLGLAGGPDTQYF
>-|-|TRBV2
CASSLDFNQPQHF
>-|TRBD1|TRBV30
CAWSVTGGNTEAFF
>few|-|TRBV19
CASSIEGAPYNEQFF
>-|TRBD2|TRBV5-1
CASSSLAGSYNEQFF
>-|TRBD1|TRBV6-5
CASSPGTVSNQPQHF
>few|TRBD2|TRBV5-6
CASSRRTSGDREQYF
>-|TRBD1|TRBV2
CASKGQGNTGELFF
>few|TRBD1|TRBV6-5
CASSYLGGPGEQYF
>few|-|TRBV20-1
CSARFGGTQYF
>-|-|TRBV4-2
CASSQLESGEQYF
>-|TRBD1|TRBV5-4
CASSRDRSPNTEAFF
>-|-|TRBV18
CASSPPGSRNTEAFF
>-|-|TRBV15
CATSRERGGTDTQYF
>-|TRBD2|TRBV5-1
CASSWGLATGELFF
>-|TRBD2|TRBV27
CASSLLASGSTDTQYF
>few|TRBD1|TRBV4-1
CASSHSDRAGQPQHF
>-|TRBD1|TRBV6-5
CASTYLGQANTEAFF
>few|-|TRBV6-6
CASRGPNQPQHF
>few|-|TRBV2
CASSLVLSYNEQFF
>few|TRBD1|TRBV5-4
CASSLGGQGAYYGYTF
>few|TRBD1|TRBV10-3
CAISPGGQRAAEQFF
>few|-|TRBV7-9
CASSLRAAEVEAFF
>few|TRBD1|TRBV19
CASSGQEYTEAFF
>-|-|TRBV7-2
CASSLFLLSYEQYF
>-|-|TRBV4-1
CASSQASGYEQYF
>few|-|TRBV5-4
CASSPPLTGNTEAFF
>-|-|TRBV5-1
CASSPGGGNQPQHF
>-|-|TRBV29-1
CSDREGETQYF
>-|-|TRBV9
CASSVFRGDRTDTQYF
>-|TRBD1|TRBV6-6
CASGGDRGYNEQFF
>-|-|TRBV15
CATSREALGVRGYTF